This TCR beta chain emerged from a study of long-term antiretroviral therapy in people with HIV. With 2 bases removed from V and 2 bases from J, the gap between germline ends came to 10 bases. The CDR3 totals 15 residues. Per germline, CDR1 LNHNV and CDR2 YYDKDF (reference sequence). Assay version v3.0 of immunoSEQ was used, and it was run at survey level. Data came from immunoSEQ multiplex PCR; TCRdb stores just in-frame clones and leaves some out. This sample yields around 25,000 clones, of which around 84% are seen a single time; approximately 5.7% belongs to the top ten. The sequence was collected from a man younger than 45 with HIV. The V and J genes are TRBV15 and TRBJ2-1; D gene unclear. The input for sequencing was unsorted PBMCs, taken 4.4 years after starting antiretroviral therapy. The CDR3 region is CATSRPRVTYNEQFF. CDR3 DNA: TGTGCCACCAGCAGACCTCGGGTTACCTACAATGAGCAGTTCTTC.